This T cell receptor beta chain is drawn from a study of blood T cell repertoires in COVID-19. Study in general: Acute and convalescent COVID-19 specimens originated in the United States, Italy and Spain.

V was pared by 4 bases and J by 10 bases, with 2 bases of the junction left unmatched. Germline values: CDR1 LNHDA, CDR2 SQIVND (reference sequence). The CDR3 is 13 residues long. In the authors' methods: Cell counts per sample came from amplifying reference gene primers. Assay: immunoSEQ multiplex PCR; the TCRdb copy retains only in-frame clones and omits some. Clonal size and the V and J genes are those of that table, whereas D and trimming came from the DNA. The sample holds under 100,000 clones, about 89% seen once. Seattle's enrolled individuals joined amid active infection and were then monitored longitudinally.

The specimen sequenced was peripheral blood. V usage is TRBV19 and J usage is TRBJ2-1; 12 positions match TRBD2. This TCR was sampled from a man aged 60 to 69 with COVID-19, enrolled during active disease. DNA of the CDR3: TGTGCCAGTAGTACTGGACTAGCGGGAGAGCAGTTCTTC. It encodes CASSTGLAGEQFF.